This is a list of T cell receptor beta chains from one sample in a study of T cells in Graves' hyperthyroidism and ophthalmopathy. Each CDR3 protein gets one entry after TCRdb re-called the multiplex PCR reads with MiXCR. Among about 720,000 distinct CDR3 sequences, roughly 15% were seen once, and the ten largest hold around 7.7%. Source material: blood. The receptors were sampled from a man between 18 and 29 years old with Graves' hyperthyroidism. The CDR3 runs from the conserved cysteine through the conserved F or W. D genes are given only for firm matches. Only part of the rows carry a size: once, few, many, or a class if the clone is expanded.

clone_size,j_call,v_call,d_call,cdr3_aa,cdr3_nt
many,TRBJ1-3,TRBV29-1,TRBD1,CSVGGTGGNTIYF,TGCAGCGTAGGCGGGACAGGAGGAAACACCATATATTTT
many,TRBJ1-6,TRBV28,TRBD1,CASSLYRGNNSPLHF,TGTGCCAGCAGTTTATACAGGGGGAATAATTCACCCCTCCACTTT
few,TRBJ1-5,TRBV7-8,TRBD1,CASSWGTANQPQHF,TGTGCCAGCAGCTGGGGGACAGCGAATCAGCCCCAGCATTTT
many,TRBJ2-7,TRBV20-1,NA,CSAAPGTRIYEQYF,TGCAGTGCTGCCCCCGGGACACGAATCTACGAGCAGTACTTC
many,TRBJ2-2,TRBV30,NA,CAWSVGGELFF,TGTGCCTGGAGTGTGGGCGGGGAGCTGTTTTTT
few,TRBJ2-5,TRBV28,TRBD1,CASSILGQGETQETQYF,TGTGCCAGCAGTATACTCGGACAGGGCGAAACCCAAGAGACCCAGTACTTC
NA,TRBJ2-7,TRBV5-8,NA,CASSLFSRSGYEQYF,TGTGCCAGCAGCTTGTTTTCCAGGTCCGGCTACGAGCAGTACTTC
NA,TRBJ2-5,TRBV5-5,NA,CASSTATGPQETQYF,TGTGCCAGCAGCACCGCTACAGGGCCCCAAGAGACCCAGTACTTC
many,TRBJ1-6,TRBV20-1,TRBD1,CSARDGGQVNSALHF,TGCAGTGCTAGAGATGGGGGACAGGTCAATTCAGCCCTCCACTTT
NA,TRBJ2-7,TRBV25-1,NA,CASSEPRISYEQYF,TGTGCCAGCAGTGAACCGCGTATTTCCTACGAGCAGTACTTC
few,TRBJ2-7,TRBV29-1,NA,CSVVIRGEQYF,TGCAGCGTTGTTATCCGAGGCGAGCAGTACTTC
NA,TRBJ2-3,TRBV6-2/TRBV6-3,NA,CAGSLNRDTQYF,TGTGCCGGCAGCTTAAACAGAGATACGCAGTATTTT
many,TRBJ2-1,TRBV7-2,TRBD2,CASLGLAGVGYEQFF,TGTGCCAGCCTAGGTTTAGCGGGAGTGGGTTATGAGCAGTTCTTC
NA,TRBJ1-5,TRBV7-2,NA,CASSSYRVEQPQHF,TGTGCCAGCAGCTCTTACAGGGTCGAGCAGCCCCAGCATTTT
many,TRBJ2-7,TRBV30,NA,CAWNQAGLSYEQYF,TGTGCCTGGAACCAGGCGGGGCTCTCCTACGAGCAGTACTTC
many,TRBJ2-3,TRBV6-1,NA,CASSEARSWETGTDTQYF,TGTGCCAGCAGTGAAGCGAGGTCGTGGGAAACGGGCACAGATACGCAGTATTTT
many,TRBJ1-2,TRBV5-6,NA,CASSWFGTDAAYGYTF,TGTGCCAGCAGCTGGTTCGGGACTGATGCTGCCTATGGCTACACCTTC
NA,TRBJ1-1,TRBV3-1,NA,CASSQVSNSAEAFF,TGTGCCAGCAGCCAAGTGTCGAATTCGGCTGAAGCTTTCTTT
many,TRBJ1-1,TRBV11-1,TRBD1,CASSLDDRGAFF,TGTGCCAGCAGCTTAGATGACAGGGGAGCTTTCTTT
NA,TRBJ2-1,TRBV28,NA,CASSRAETYDEQFF,TGTGCCAGCAGTCGCGCCGAAACCTACGATGAGCAGTTCTTC
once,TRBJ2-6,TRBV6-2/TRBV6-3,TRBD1,CASNMGTGGSGANVLTF,TGTGCCAGCAACATGGGGACAGGAGGCTCTGGGGCCAACGTCCTGACTTTC
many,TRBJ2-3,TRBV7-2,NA,CASSLGPTPHPDTQYF,TGTGCCAGCAGCCTTGGGCCCACCCCACACCCAGATACGCAGTATTTT
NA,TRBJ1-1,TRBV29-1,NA,CSAVPSTEAFF,TGCAGCGCCGTTCCCAGCACTGAAGCTTTCTTT
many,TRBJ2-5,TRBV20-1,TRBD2,CSATPRLAGLQETQYF,TGCAGTGCTACGCCTAGACTAGCGGGACTCCAAGAGACCCAGTACTTC
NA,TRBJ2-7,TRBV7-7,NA,CASSPDGNYEQYF,TGTGCCAGCAGCCCCGACGGGAACTACGAGCAGTACTTC
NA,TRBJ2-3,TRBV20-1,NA,CSATSSGTDTQYF,TGCAGTGCTACATCCAGCGGCACAGATACGCAGTATTTT
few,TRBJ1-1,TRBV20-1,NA,CRGRNTEAFF,TGCAGGGGTCGGAACACTGAAGCTTTCTTT
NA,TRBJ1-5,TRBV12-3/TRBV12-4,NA,CASSFDRSGEGAQHF,TGTGCCAGCAGTTTTGACAGGTCGGGGGAAGGGGCCCAGCATTTT